The 23 T cell receptor beta chains below come from one sample, sequenced in a study of human T cells and chemical hapten exposure. Time point in this sample: pre-sensitization, week 0. The treatment: therapeutic diphenylcyclopropenone sensitization with weekly scalp DPC. TCRdb analysed the RACE reads with MiXCR anew, one entry per CDR3 protein. The data contain around 330,000 distinct CDR3 sequences, approximately 5% of them singletons. Source: whole blood, taken in connection with sensitization to the hapten diphenylcyclopropenone (DPC). These receptors were collected from a woman in her late teens or twenties with alopecia areata. Some clones in this sample may be carry-over from other donors' samples.

Remarks on this clonotype: A single base separates this from a much larger clone, so it may be a read error. The V call is TRBV6-5, the J call TRBJ1-3; D possibly corresponds to TRBD1 (5 bases). The CDR3 sequence is 15 residues long. V lost 2 bases to trimming and J lost 0 bases, with 8 bases between them. Germline-derived CDR1 and CDR2 are MNHEY and SVGAGI. The CDR3 nucleotides are TGTGCCAGCAGTTACGACAGCAGCTCTGGAAACACCATATATTTT. Its translation is CASSYDSSSGNTIYF.

The chain has TRBV6-5 and TRBJ1-6; D is perhaps TRBD1 (6 bases). The CDR3 has 15 residues. Trimming removed 4 bases from V and 10 bases from J, with 17 bases in between. Germline V CDR1 and CDR2: MNHEY, SVGAGI. CDR3 sequence: CASSFRTASGSPLHF. CDR3 DNA: TGTGCCAGCAGTTTCCGGACAGCCAGTGGGTCACCCCTCCACTTT.

V and J are TRBV20-1 and TRBJ1-1; 7 bases fit TRBD1. J was trimmed by 6 bases and V by 0 bases; bases with no gene match: 7. The CDR3 is 14 amino acids. CDR1 is DFQATT, CDR2 SNEGSKA, per germline (reference sequence). In DNA, the CDR3 is TGCAGTGCTAGAGATCAGGGGGGTCGGCCTGAAGCTTTCTTT. It specifies CSARDQGGRPEAFF.

At least ten counts were recorded for this clonotype. This rearrangement joins TRBV12-3 or TRBV12-4 to TRBJ2-5, with 9 bases aligning to TRBD2. The CDR3 runs 14 residues. V lost 2 bases to trimming and J lost 10 bases; unmatched junction nucleotides: 8. CDR3 in amino acids: CASSLLAGLKIQYF. The CDR3 nucleotides read TGTGCCAGCAGTTTACTAGCGGGGTTAAAGATCCAGTACTTC.

This clonotype has ten or more counts. The rearrangement links TRBV12-3 or TRBV12-4 to TRBJ1-2; D unclear. V was trimmed by 0 bases and J by 4 bases, leaving 9 bases between them. This CDR3 comprises 14 residues. This CDR3 reads CASSLAQESYGYTF. The CDR3 DNA reads as TGTGCCAGCAGTTTAGCCCAGGAGAGCTATGGCTACACCTTC.

This clonotype was counted only a few times. The V gene is TRBV3-1, the J gene TRBJ1-2; D is uncertain. CDR1 is LGHDT and CDR2 is YNNKEL in the germline V gene (reference sequence). Trimming shortened V by 5 bases and J by 4 bases, and 11 bases separated the two germline ends. The CDR3 is 13 amino acids. In DNA form, the CDR3 reads TGTGCCAGCAGCTCCCCGTTGATCTATGGCTACACCTTC. Residues: CASSSPLIYGYTF.

The V call is TRBV5-6, the J call TRBJ1-5; tentative D call: TRBD1 (5 bases). Germline loops: CDR1 SGHDT, CDR2 YYEEEE. The length of the CDR3 is 14 residues. V lost 0 bases and J lost 4, with 8 bases in between. The CDR3 loop is CASSLGAGNQPQHF. DNA of the CDR3: TGTGCCAGCAGCTTGGGGGCAGGGAATCAGCCCCAGCATTTT. Drawing the rest from reference TRBV5-6 and TRBJ1-5, the complete variable domain is DAGVTQSPTHLIKTRGQQVTLRCSPKSGHDTVSWYQQALGQGPQFIFQYYEEEERQRGNFPDRFSGHQFPNYSSELNVNALLLGDSALYLCASSLGAGNQPQHFGDGTRLSIL.

This clonotype appeared many times. CDR3 region: CAISERASSNTDTQYF. The CDR3, as DNA: TGTGCCATCAGTGAGAGAGCTAGCTCAAACACAGATACGCAGTATTTT. V and J are TRBV10-3 and TRBJ2-3; TRBD2 is a possible D gene (5 bases). The CDR3 length is 16 residues. In germline, CDR1 is ENHRY, CDR2 SYGVKD. The ends were cut back, 2 bases at V and 2 bases at J, with 14 bases in the middle.

This clonotype was found many times. This chain uses TRBV6-5 with TRBJ1-1, with D possibly TRBD1 on 5 matching bases. Trimming removed 6 bases from V and 6 bases from J, with 17 bases in between. The CDR3 covers 14 residues. From germline, CDR1 is MNHEY and CDR2 SVGAGI. The CDR3 reads CASSRGGTGAEAFF. The CDR3 DNA sequence: TGTGCCAGCAGCCGTGGAGGGACGGGCGCTGAAGCTTTCTTT.

This clonotype has a count of ten or more. V gene TRBV7-2 combines with J gene TRBJ2-3, with D uncertain. V shed 7 bases and J shed 6 bases, with 5 bases lying between them. CDR1 and CDR2 from the germline V gene are SGHTA and FQGNSA. The CDR3 has 10 amino acids. The CDR3 nucleotides read TGTGCCAGCAACGGTGATACGCAGTATTTT. This gives the protein CASNGDTQYF.

This clonotype was seen a few times. DNA of the CDR3: TGTGCCAGCAGTTTAGCGCTGGACAGAGGAGCTTTCTTT. It codes for CASSLALDRGAFF. The rearrangement uses TRBV12-3 or TRBV12-4 and TRBJ1-1; TRBD1 might be the D (6 bases). This CDR3 spans 13 amino acids. Trimming removed 0 bases from V and 10 bases from J, with 12 bases in between.

The chain couples TRBV9 to TRBJ2-1; perhaps D is TRBD1 or TRBD2 (5 bases each). This CDR3 spans 14 amino acids. V lost 6 bases and J lost 0, with 10 bases in between. Germline V gives CDR1 SGDLS, CDR2 YYNGEE. The CDR3 nucleotides are TGTGCCAGCAACTCAGGGAGCTCCTACAATGAGCAGTTCTTC. Translation gives CASNSGSSYNEQFF. The entire variable domain, with the rest obtained from reference TRBV9 and TRBJ2-1, is as follows: DSGVTQTPKHLITATGQRVTLRCSPRSGDLSVYWYQQSLDQGLQFLIQYYNGEERAKGNILERFSAQQFPDLHSELNLSSLELGDSALYFCASNSGSSYNEQFFGPGTRLTVL.

This clonotype occurred many times. The rearrangement joins TRBV20-1 to TRBJ2-7, with D possibly being TRBD1 or TRBD2 (5 bases each). Germline assignment: CDR1 DFQATT and CDR2 SNEGSKA (reference sequence). The length of the CDR3 is 13 residues. V was cut by 1 base and J by 6 bases, with 13 bases left in between. CDR3 in amino acids: CSARGDFGTEQYF. The CDR3 DNA reads TGCAGTGCTAGAGGGGATTTCGGGACCGAGCAGTACTTC.

The chain is built from TRBV6-1 and TRBJ2-3; the match to TRBD2 covers 14 bases. Per the germline V gene, CDR1 is MNHNS and CDR2 is SASEGT. J was trimmed by 5 bases and V by 4 bases; bases with no gene match: 8. The CDR3 runs to 17 residues. CDR3 sequence reads: CASSAGTSGGLGDTQYF. In DNA form, the CDR3 reads TGTGCCAGCAGTGCCGGGACTAGCGGGGGCTTGGGAGATACGCAGTATTTT.

This clonotype appeared many times. V gene TRBV5-1 combines with J gene TRBJ1-1; D remains ambiguous. The V gene's germline CDR1 is SGHRS and CDR2 YFSETQ. The V end was cut by 4 bases, the J end by 1 base, with 5 bases between. The CDR3 has 12 residues. CDR3 in amino acids: CASSQANTEAFF. DNA for the CDR3: TGCGCCAGCAGCCAGGCGAACACTGAAGCTTTCTTT.

This clonotype turned up a few times. V gene TRBV18 combines with J gene TRBJ2-2; 7 bases align to TRBD2. CDR1 is KGHSH, CDR2 LQKENI, per germline. The CDR3 sequence is 15 residues long. Trimming at V came to 5 bases and at J to 6 bases, leaving 9 bases not matched to a gene. The CDR3 loop is CASSGSPSGPGELFF. CDR3 nucleotides: TGTGCCAGCTCAGGATCGCCTAGCGGACCCGGGGAGCTGTTTTTT.

The chain employs TRBV20-1 and TRBJ2-7; TRBD1 agrees at 7 bases. CDR1 and CDR2 from the germline V gene are DFQATT and SNEGSKA (reference sequence). Trimming took 4 bases from V and 0 from J; bases not matched to a gene: 3. The CDR3 length is 13 residues. CDR3 DNA: TGCAGTGCTACCGGGACAGACTCCTACGAGCAGTACTTC. Its protein product is CSATGTDSYEQYF.

This clonotype was detected many times. This chain links TRBV5-1 with TRBJ2-6; D not resolved. V was pared by 0 bases and J by 0 bases, with 7 bases between. The CDR3 has 16 residues. From germline, CDR1 is SGHRS and CDR2 YFSETQ. CDR3 sequence: CASSLGPSSGANVLTF. DNA for the CDR3: TGCGCCAGCAGCTTGGGGCCGTCCTCTGGGGCCAACGTCCTGACTTTC.

J is TRBJ2-3 and V is TRBV2; D is uncertain. The germline V and J ends were trimmed by 4 bases and 1 base, with 6 bases remaining between them. Germline V lookup: CDR1 SNHLY, CDR2 FYNNEI. This CDR3 is built from 13 residues. Written as DNA, the CDR3 is TGTGCCAGCAGTGTACCCGGCACAGATACGCAGTATTTT. This gives the protein CASSVPGTDTQYF.

This clonotype was detected ten times or more. The V gene is TRBV6-5, the J gene TRBJ2-7; the match to TRBD2 covers 7 bases. J gave up 2 bases and V 6 bases, and 10 bases lay outside the gene matches. The germline CDR1 and CDR2 sequences are MNHEY and SVGAGI. The CDR3 spans 15 residues. CDR3 in amino acids: CASSRVRDYTYEQYF. Here the CDR3 DNA reads TGTGCCAGCAGCCGAGTCAGGGACTACACCTACGAGCAGTACTTC.

This clonotype appeared a few times. The germline gene is not matched at one end of the junction; a read error may be the cause. The J gene is TRBJ2-5, the V gene TRBV7-2, with TRBD1 matching 7 bases. Per the germline V gene, CDR1 is SGHTA and CDR2 is FQGNSA. This CDR3 is 19 amino acids long. Written as DNA, the CDR3 is TGTGCCAGCAGCCGAAATACGGGACAGCCGCAGATCCGCCAAGGGACCCAGTACTTC. Protein sequence: CASSRNTGQPQIRQGTQYF.

J is TRBJ1-4 and V is TRBV5-6; D is unclear. CDR1 and CDR2 from the germline V gene are SGHDT and YYEEEE. V was trimmed by 3 bases and J by 4 bases, leaving 10 bases between them. The CDR3 contains 14 residues. In DNA, the CDR3 is TGTGCCAGCAGCTACGACGGTTTTAATGAAAAACTGTTTTTT. It is translated as CASSYDGFNEKLFF.

The table lists this clonotype with a few counts. V and J are TRBV4-1 and TRBJ2-7, with D perhaps matching TRBD2 (5 bases). CDR1 MGHRA and CDR2 YSYEKL come from the germline V gene. Trimming left V 0 bases short and J 1 base short, with 13 bases between. The CDR3 has 16 residues. The CDR3 loop reads CASSQDTEVSSYEQYF. The CDR3 region has the DNA TGCGCCAGCAGCCAAGACACGGAGGTCAGTTCCTACGAGCAGTACTTC.